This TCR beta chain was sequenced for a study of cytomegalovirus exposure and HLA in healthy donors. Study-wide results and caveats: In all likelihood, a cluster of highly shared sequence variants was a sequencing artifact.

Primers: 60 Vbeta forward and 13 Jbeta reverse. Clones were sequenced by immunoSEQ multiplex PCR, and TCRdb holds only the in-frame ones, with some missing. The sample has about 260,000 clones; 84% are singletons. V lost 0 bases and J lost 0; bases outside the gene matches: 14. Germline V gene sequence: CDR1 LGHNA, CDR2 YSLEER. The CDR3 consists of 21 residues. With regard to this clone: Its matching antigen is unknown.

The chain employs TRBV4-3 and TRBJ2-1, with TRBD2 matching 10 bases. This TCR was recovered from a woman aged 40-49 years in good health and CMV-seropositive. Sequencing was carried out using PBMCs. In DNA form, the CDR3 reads TGCGCCAGCAGCCAAGATCGGTTCGGACTAGCGGACCAAAGCTCCTACAATGAGCAGTTCTTC. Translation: CASSQDRFGLADQSSYNEQFF.